This TCR beta chain was identified during a study of cytomegalovirus exposure and HLA in healthy donors. Primers included in the PCR were 60 Vbeta and 13 Jbeta primers. Assay used: immunoSEQ multiplex PCR; TCRdb lists only in-frame clones, some missing. The top ten clones hold 1.3% of a sample with 160,000 or so clones, 65% to 85% of them seen once. The trim removed 2 bases at V and 10 bases at J, leaving 7 bases unmatched. Germline V lookup: CDR1 MNHEY, CDR2 SVGAGI. This CDR3 has 14 amino acids. The chain joins TRBV6-5 to TRBJ2-5, with TRBD2 matching 10 bases. The material sequenced was PBMCs. The TCR originated in a man in his fifties in good health and CMV-seropositive. CDR3 sequence (DNA): TGTGCCAGCAGTTACGGTCTAGCGGGGGATTACCAGTACTTC. It specifies CASSYGLAGDYQYF.